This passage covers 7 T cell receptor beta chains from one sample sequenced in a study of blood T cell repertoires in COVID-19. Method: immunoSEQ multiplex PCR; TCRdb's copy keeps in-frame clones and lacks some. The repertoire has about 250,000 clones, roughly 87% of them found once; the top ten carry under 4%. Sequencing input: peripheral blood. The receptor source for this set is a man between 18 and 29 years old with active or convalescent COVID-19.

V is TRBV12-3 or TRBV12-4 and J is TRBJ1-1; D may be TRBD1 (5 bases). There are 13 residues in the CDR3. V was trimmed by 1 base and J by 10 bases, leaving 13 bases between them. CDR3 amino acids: CASSLGREGLAFF. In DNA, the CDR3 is TGTGCCAGCAGTTTAGGGAGGGAGGGGTTAGCTTTCTTT.

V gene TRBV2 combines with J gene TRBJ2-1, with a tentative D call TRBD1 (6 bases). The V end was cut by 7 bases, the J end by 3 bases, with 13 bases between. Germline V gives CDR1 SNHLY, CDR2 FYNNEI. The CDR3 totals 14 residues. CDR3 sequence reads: CASNEQGSYNEQFF. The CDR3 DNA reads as TGTGCCAGCAACGAGCAGGGGAGCTACAATGAGCAGTTCTTC.

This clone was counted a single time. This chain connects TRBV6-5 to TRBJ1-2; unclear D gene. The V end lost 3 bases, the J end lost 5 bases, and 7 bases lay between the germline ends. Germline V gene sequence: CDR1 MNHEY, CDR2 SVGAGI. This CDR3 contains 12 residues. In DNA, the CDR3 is TGTGCCAGCAGTTATTCAGGTTATGGCTACACCTTC. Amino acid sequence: CASSYSGYGYTF.

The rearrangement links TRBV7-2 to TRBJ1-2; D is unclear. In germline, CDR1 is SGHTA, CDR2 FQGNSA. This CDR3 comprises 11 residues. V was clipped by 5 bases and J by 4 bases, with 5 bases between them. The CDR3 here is CASSLSYGYTF. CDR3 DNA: TGTGCCAGCAGCCTATCCTATGGCTACACCTTC.

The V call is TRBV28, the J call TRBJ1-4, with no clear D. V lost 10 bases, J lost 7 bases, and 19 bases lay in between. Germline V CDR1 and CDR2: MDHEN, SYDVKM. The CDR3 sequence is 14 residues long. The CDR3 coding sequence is TGTGCCACTCCGAGGGCCCCCGGCAGTGAAAAACTGTTTTTT. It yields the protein CATPRAPGSEKLFF.

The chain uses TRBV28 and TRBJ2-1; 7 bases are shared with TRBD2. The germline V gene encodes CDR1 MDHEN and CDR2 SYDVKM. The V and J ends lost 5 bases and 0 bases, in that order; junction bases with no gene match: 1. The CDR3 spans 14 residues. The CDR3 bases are TGTGCCAGCAGTCTAGCGGACTCCTACAATGAGCAGTTCTTC. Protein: CASSLADSYNEQFF. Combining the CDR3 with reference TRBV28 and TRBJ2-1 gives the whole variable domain DVKVTQSSRYLVKRTGEKVFLECVQDMDHENMFWYRQDPGLGLRLIYFSYDVKMKEKGDIPEGYSVSREKKERFSLILESASTNQTSMYLCASSLADSYNEQFFGPGTRLTVL.

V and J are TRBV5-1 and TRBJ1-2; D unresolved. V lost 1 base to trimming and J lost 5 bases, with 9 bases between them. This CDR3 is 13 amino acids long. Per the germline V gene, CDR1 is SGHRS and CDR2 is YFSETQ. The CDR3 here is CASSLSETYGYTF. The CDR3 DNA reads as TGCGCCAGCAGCTTGTCAGAGACTTATGGCTACACCTTC.